These T cell receptor beta chains were read from a single sample in a study of siplizumab effects on memory and regulatory T cells. Sequencing used immunoSEQ multiplex PCR; TCRdb keeps in-frame clones, though not all of them. In the table there are over 85,000 clones, approximately 95% of which are singletons. Sequenced sample: non-Treg CD4+ T cells sorted from blood. The receptors here all came from a human donor in good health. CDR3s include the opening cysteine and the closing phenylalanine or tryptophan. The order of the fields is D gene, J gene, V gene, CDR3 protein. D genes are given only for firm matches.

>TRBD1|TRBJ2-7|TRBV19
CASSISRGTGAYEQYF
>TRBD1|TRBJ2-7|TRBV10-2
CASSEPGTGRGEQYF
>-|TRBJ2-1|TRBV14
CASSQASGANNEQFF
>-|TRBJ2-1|TRBV5-1
CASSLDTSSYNEQFF
>TRBD2|TRBJ2-5|TRBV5-3
CARSQGLAGGLETQYF
>-|TRBJ2-7|TRBV30
CAWSTLREQYF
>-|TRBJ1-1|TRBV30
CAWSLGGTNTEAFF
>-|TRBJ2-3|TRBV6-6
CASSPAGPDTQYF
>-|TRBJ1-4|TRBV18
CASHREGINEKLFF
>-|TRBJ2-1|TRBV18
CASTRFPHDPYNEQFF
>-|TRBJ2-1|TRBV11-2
CASSLDSGAVNEQFF